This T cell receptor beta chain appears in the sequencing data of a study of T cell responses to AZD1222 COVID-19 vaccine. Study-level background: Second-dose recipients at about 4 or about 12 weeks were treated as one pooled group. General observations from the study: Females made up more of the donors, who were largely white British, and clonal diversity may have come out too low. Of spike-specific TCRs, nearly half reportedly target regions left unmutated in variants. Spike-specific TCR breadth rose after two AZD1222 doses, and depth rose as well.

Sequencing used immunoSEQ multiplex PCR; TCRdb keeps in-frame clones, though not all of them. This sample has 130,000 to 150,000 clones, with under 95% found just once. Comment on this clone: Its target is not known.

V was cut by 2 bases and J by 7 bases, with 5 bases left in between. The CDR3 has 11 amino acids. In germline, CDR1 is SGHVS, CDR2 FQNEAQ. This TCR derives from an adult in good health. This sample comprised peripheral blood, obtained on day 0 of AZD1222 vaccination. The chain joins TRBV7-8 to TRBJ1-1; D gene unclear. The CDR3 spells CASSLWGEAFF. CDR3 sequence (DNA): TGTGCCAGCAGCTTATGGGGTGAAGCTTTCTTT.